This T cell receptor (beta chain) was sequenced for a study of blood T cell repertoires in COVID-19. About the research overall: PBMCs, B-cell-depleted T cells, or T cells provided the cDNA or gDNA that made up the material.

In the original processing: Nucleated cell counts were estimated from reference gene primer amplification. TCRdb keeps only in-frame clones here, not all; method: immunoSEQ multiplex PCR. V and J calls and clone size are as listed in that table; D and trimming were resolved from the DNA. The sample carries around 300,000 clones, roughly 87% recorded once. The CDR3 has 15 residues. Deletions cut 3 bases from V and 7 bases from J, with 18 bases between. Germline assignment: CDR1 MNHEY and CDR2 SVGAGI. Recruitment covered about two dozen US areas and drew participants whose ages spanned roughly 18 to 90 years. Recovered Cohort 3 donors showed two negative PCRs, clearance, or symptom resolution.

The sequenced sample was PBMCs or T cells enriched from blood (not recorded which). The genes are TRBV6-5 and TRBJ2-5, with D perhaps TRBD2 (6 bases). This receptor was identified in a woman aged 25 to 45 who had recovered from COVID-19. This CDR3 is CASSYWGEVSATQYF. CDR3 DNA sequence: TGTGCCAGCAGTTATTGGGGGGAAGTATCAGCGACCCAGTACTTC.